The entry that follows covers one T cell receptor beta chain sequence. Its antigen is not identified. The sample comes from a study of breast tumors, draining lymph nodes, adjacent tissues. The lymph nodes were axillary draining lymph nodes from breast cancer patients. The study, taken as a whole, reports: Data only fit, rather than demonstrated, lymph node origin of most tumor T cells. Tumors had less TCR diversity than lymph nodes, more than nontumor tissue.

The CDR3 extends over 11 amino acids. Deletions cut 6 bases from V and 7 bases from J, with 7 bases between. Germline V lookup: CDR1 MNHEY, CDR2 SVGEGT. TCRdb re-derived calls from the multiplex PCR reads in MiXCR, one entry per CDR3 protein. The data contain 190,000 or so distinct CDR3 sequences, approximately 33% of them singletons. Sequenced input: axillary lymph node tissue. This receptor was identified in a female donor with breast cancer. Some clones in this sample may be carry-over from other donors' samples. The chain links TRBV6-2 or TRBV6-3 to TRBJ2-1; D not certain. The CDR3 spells CASSRENEQFF. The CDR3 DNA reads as TGTGCCAGCAGCCGCGAAAATGAGCAGTTCTTC.